The 8 T cell receptor beta chains in this list originate from one sample, sequenced in a study of cytomegalovirus exposure and HLA in healthy donors. Researchers ran the PCR with 60 Vbeta and 13 Jbeta primers. Produced via immunoSEQ multiplex PCR; TCRdb's table is partial and in-frame only. The data show over 85,000 clones, around four fifths seen once. The sample comprised PBMCs. All receptors derive from a man aged 35 to 55 in good health and CMV-seronegative.

This chain connects TRBV6-6 to TRBJ1-6; the match to TRBD1 covers 7 bases. CDR3 length equals 15 residues. The germline CDR1 and CDR2 sequences are MNHNY and SVGAGI (reference sequence). The V segment lost 5 bases and the J segment 7 bases; nucleotides outside the gene matches: 8. Written as DNA, the CDR3 is TGTGCCAGCAGTAACAGGGGTGTTAGCAATTCACCCCTCCACTTT. Its translation: CASSNRGVSNSPLHF.

The chain is built from TRBV4-2 and TRBJ1-5, with D possibly being TRBD1 (5 bases). This CDR3 is 15 amino acids long. Germline CDR1 LGHNA, CDR2 YNFKEQ. The V end was cut by 0 bases, the J end by 5 bases, with 11 bases between. In nucleotides, the CDR3 is TGTGCCAGCAGCCAAGACGGGCAGGGCTATCAGCCCCAGCATTTT. This sequence encodes CASSQDGQGYQPQHF.

V gene TRBV28 combines with J gene TRBJ1-2, with D tentatively TRBD1 (6 bases). Looked up from germline, CDR1 is MDHEN and CDR2 is SYDVKM. The CDR3 covers 14 residues. V lost 5 bases and J lost 4, with 14 bases in between. The CDR3 is CASSEGQQVYGYTF. The DNA for the CDR3 is TGTGCCAGCAGTGAAGGACAGCAAGTCTATGGCTACACCTTC.

This CDR3 is CASSPLGTSGRHTQYF. The CDR3 bases are TGTGCCAGCAGCCCACTAGGGACTAGCGGAAGACATACGCAGTATTTT. This chain connects TRBV7-3 to TRBJ2-3; 11 nucleotides align to TRBD2. The CDR3 sequence is 16 residues long. The germline gives CDR1 SGHTA, CDR2 FQGTGA. V shed 5 bases, J shed 7 bases, and the junction held 11 bases outside the gene matches.

The chain couples TRBV5-1 to TRBJ2-1, with a tentative D call TRBD1 (7 bases). V shed 0 bases and J shed 7 bases, with 14 bases lying between them. CDR3 length equals 15 residues. The germline V gene has CDR1 SGHRS and CDR2 YFSETQ. In nucleotides, the CDR3 is TGCGCCAGCAGCTTGGGGAGGGGGCCCGGGAATGAGCAGTTCTTC. Translation: CASSLGRGPGNEQFF.

The CDR3 loop reads CAADGGWSTGELFF. The DNA of the CDR3 is TGTGCCGCTGATGGCGGCTGGAGCACCGGGGAGCTGTTTTTT. The chain carries TRBV19 and TRBJ2-2; D is ambiguous. With 11 bases removed from V and 4 bases from J, the gap between germline ends came to 17 bases. This CDR3 spans 14 amino acids. Germline assignment: CDR1 LNHDA and CDR2 SQIVND (reference sequence).

The sample holds one count of this clone. This chain links TRBV7-3 with TRBJ2-2; 13 bases are shared with TRBD2. CDR3 length: 16 amino acids. Germline values: CDR1 SGHTA, CDR2 FQGTGA. V trimming: 2 bases; J trimming: 6 bases; junction bases outside the gene matches: 3. CDR3 sequence: CASSLGLAGAAGELFF. The DNA for the CDR3 is TGTGCCAGCAGCTTAGGACTAGCGGGGGCGGCCGGGGAGCTGTTTTTT. Full variable domain (outside the CDR3, taken from reference TRBV7-3 and TRBJ2-2): GAGVSQTPSNKVTEKGKYVELRCDPISGHTALYWYRQSLGQGPEFLIYFQGTGAADDSGLPNDRFFAVRPEGSVSTLKIQRTERGDSAVYLCASSLGLAGAAGELFFGEGSRLTVL.

This clone was counted a single time. The junction and the germline gene differ at one end; a read error may be behind it. The J gene is TRBJ2-5, the V gene TRBV7-7; D might be TRBD1 (6 bases). Germline CDR1 reads SSHAT; CDR2 reads FNYEAQ (reference sequence). The CDR3 is made up of 15 amino acids. CDR3 sequence: CASSLGRGPQETQYF. Here the CDR3 DNA reads TGTGCTAGCAGCTTGGGCAGGGGCCCTCAAGAGACCCAGTACTTC. Full variable domain (outside the CDR3, taken from reference TRBV7-7 and TRBJ2-5): GAGVSQSPRYKVTKRGQDVTLRCDPISSHATLYWYQQALGQGPEFLTYFNYEAQPDKSGLPSDRFSAERPEGSISTLTIQRTEQRDSAMYRCASSLGRGPQETQYFGPGTRLLVL.